The 7 T cell receptor beta chains listed next were all sequenced from one sample in a study of OX40 agonist ivuxolimab in advanced cancers. Assay used: immunoSEQ multiplex PCR; TCRdb lists only in-frame clones, some missing. The table lists approximately 65,000 clones, roughly 87% of them singletons. This specimen consisted of CD4+ or CD8+ T cells sorted from blood, obtained in a trial of the OX40 agonist ivuxolimab. Every receptor here comes from an adult with an advanced solid tumor such as melanoma, head and neck, liver or kidney cancer.

In DNA, the CDR3 is TGTGCCAGCAGTCCGTTCCGGACTAGCGGGGGGCCCCCAACCTACAATGAGCAGTTCTTC. This codes for CASSPFRTSGGPPTYNEQFF. The V gene is TRBV7-8, the J gene TRBJ2-1, with TRBD2 matching over 14 bases. The CDR3 loop spans 20 amino acids. The J segment lost 2 bases and the V segment lost 6 bases, leaving 15 bases of the junction unmatched. Germline CDR1 reads SGHVS; CDR2 reads FQNEAQ.

The rearrangement links TRBV6-1 to TRBJ2-3; 9 bases align to TRBD2. Looked up from germline, CDR1 is MNHNS and CDR2 is SASEGT. The CDR3 is 17 residues long. Losses at the gene ends were 4 bases for V and 3 bases for J; bases not matched to a gene: 11. CDR3 nucleotide sequence: TGTGCCAGCAGTGGGACTAGCGAGGGGCGGGGGACAGATACGCAGTATTTT. Amino acids: CASSGTSEGRGTDTQYF.

CDR3 amino acids: CASSPGQGYYNEQFF. Written as DNA, the CDR3 is TGCGCCAGCAGCCCGGGACAGGGTTATTACAATGAGCAGTTCTTC. This rearrangement joins TRBV4-1 to TRBJ2-1; 9 nucleotides align to TRBD1. With 4 bases clipped from V and 4 bases from J, the junction kept 5 bases outside the gene matches. This CDR3 has 15 amino acids. Germline CDR1 and CDR2: MGHRA and YSYEKL.

The V and J genes are TRBV18 and TRBJ2-5; weak D call: TRBD1 (5 bases). CDR1 is KGHSH and CDR2 is LQKENI in the germline V gene. CDR3 size: 17 residues. V was clipped by 2 bases and J by 0 bases, with 16 bases between them. CDR3 nucleotide sequence: TGTGCCAGCTCACCAGGGCCTCCCGCAGGGAACCAAGAGACCCAGTACTTC. The encoded protein is CASSPGPPAGNQETQYF.

This clone was recorded once. The chain couples TRBV5-1 to TRBJ2-5; D might be TRBD2 (5 bases). V lost 2 bases to trimming and J lost 4 bases, with 15 bases between them. The CDR3 covers 15 residues. Germline CDR1 is SGHRS and CDR2 is YFSETQ. Written as DNA, the CDR3 is TGCGCCAGCAGCTTCCGCGGTTCTCGGGGAGAGACCCAGTACTTC. Translating it yields CASSFRGSRGETQYF.

The chain is built from TRBV25-1 and TRBJ2-1, with a tentative D call TRBD2 (5 bases). This CDR3 has 12 amino acids. Looked up from germline, CDR1 is MGHDK and CDR2 is SYGVNS. The germline V and J ends were trimmed by 3 bases and 7 bases, with 7 bases remaining between them. The CDR3 reads CASSDRGNEQFF. The CDR3 DNA is TGTGCCAGCAGTGATAGAGGGAATGAGCAGTTCTTC.

This rearrangement joins TRBV15 to TRBJ1-5; no clear D gene. Trimming cost V 3 bases and J 2 bases, with 5 bases left between them. Germline V gene sequence: CDR1 LNHNV, CDR2 YYDKDF (reference sequence). This CDR3 is 13 amino acids long. CDR3 loop: CATSSGGNQPQHF. CDR3 in DNA: TGTGCCACCAGCAGCGGGGGCAATCAGCCCCAGCATTTT.